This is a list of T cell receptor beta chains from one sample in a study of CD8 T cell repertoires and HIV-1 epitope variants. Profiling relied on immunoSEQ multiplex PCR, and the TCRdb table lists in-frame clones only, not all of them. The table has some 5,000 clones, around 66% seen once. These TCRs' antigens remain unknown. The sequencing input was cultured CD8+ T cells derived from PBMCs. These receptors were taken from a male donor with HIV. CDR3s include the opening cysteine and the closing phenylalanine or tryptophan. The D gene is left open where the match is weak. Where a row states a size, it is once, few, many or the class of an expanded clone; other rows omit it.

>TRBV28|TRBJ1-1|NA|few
CASSTTVRNTEAFF
TGTGCCAGCAGTACCACAGTCAGGAACACTGAAGCTTTCTTT
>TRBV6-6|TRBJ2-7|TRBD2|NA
CASSAGTIEQYF
TGTGCCAGCAGTGCGGGGACTATCGAGCAGTACTTC
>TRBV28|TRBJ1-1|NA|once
CASSAYREDRRAEAFF
TGTGCCAGCAGTGCCTACAGGGAAGACCGCCGAGCTGAAGCTTTCTTT
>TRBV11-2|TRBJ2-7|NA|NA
CASSSSDGYEQYF
TGTGCCAGCAGCTCCTCGGACGGCTACGAGCAGTACTTC
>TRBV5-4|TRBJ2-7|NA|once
CASSLSHEQYF
TGTGCCAGCAGCTTGTCCCACGAGCAGTACTTC
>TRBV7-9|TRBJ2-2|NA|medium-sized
CASSLQDGELFF
TGTGCCAGCAGCCTTCAGGACGGGGAGCTGTTTTTT
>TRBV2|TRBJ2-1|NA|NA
CASSEGALWSYNEQFF
TGTGCCAGCAGTGAAGGGGCCCTTTGGTCCTACAATGAGCAGTTCTTC
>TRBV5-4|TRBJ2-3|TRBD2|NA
CASSRREGRSDTQYF
TGTGCCAGCAGCCGCCGGGAGGGGCGGTCAGATACGCAGTATTTT
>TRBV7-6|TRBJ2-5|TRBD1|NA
CASSLARDRSGRETQYF
TGTGCCAGCAGCTTAGCCCGGGACAGGAGTGGGAGAGAGACCCAGTACTTC
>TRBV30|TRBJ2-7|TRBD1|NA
CACQKDRPEQYF
TGTGCCTGCCAAAAGGACAGGCCCGAGCAGTACTTC
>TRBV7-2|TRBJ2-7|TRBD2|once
CASSILAGGHEQYF
TGTGCCAGCAGTATTCTAGCGGGAGGGCACGAGCAGTACTTC